This TCR beta chain was sequenced during a study of blood T cell repertoires in COVID-19 (dated by TCRdb to 2019 to 2021). Background for the entire study: Samples covering the acute and convalescent phases of COVID-19 were provided by collaborators in the United States, Italy and Spain. The samples were drawn from the first 160 participants of the ongoing ImmuneRACE study and from 1,254 subjects provided by 6 global collaborators. A freely available public database, intended as a resource for researchers studying the immune response to SARS-CoV-2, is where the repertoires were released. The dataset comprised deeply sampled blood TCRbeta repertoires from subjects exposed to, actively infected with, or recovered from COVID-19. The prospective study material was composed of cDNA or gDNA derived from T cells, B-cell-depleted T cells, or PBMCs. The sample metadata nearly always contained a de-identified subject ID, COVID-19 status, age in years and sex. Where available, HLA class I and class II types were obtained from metadata supplied by the sample provider rather than from assay-based typing. Study-wide conclusions, independent of this receptor: The quantity of clinical and demographic metadata differed by source and by participant and was supplied without curation.

The immunoSEQ Assay, a bias-controlled multiplex PCR, was used to amplify TCRbeta CDR3 regions from genomic DNA. The paper's processing steps were these. The number of nucleated cells in each sample was estimated from the amplification of reference gene primers within the assay. To quantify the absolute abundance of each unique TCRbeta CDR3 rearrangement, sequence reads were collapsed and filtered. For each sample, productive Simpson clonality was calculated as the square root of Simpson's diversity index across productive rearrangements. TCRdb stores this immuneACCESS table with in-frame sequences only. Part of the clones is absent; in the studies checked, under half of the shortfall reflects unresolved V genes, and no reason is known for the rest. The V and J calls and the clone size are those of that table, but D and trimming were determined from the DNA. Counted in this sample were 180,000 or so clones; 80% to 90% of them appeared once. The ten largest clonotypes hold nearly 8.5% of the sample.

For this clone: Its antigen is unknown. The record has no base qualities; no much larger clone is one base away.

The collaborating institutions used their own protocols to collect whole blood in K2EDTA tubes. For TCRbeta analysis, collaborators shipped samples in one of three forms: frozen whole blood, isolated PBMCs, or DNA extracted from either of those sample types. CDR1 and CDR2 are drawn from the germline V gene: MDHEN, SYDVKM. The junction shows trimming of 10 bases on V and 3 bases on J, and the gene matches do not reach 4 bases of it. Spanning cysteine to phenylalanine, the CDR3 consists of 12 amino acids. Only the CDR3 portion is preserved as DNA: 36 bases, with reading frame beginning at the first base.

This clonotype originated in a man aged 60 to 69 with acute or convalescent COVID-19. The sample was peripheral blood. The V and J segments used are TRBV28 and TRBJ2-5; 8 bases in between match TRBD2. The CDR3 loop reads CATSAGEETQYF. The DNA sequence is TGTGCCACCTCAGCGGGAGAAGAGACCCAGTACTTC.